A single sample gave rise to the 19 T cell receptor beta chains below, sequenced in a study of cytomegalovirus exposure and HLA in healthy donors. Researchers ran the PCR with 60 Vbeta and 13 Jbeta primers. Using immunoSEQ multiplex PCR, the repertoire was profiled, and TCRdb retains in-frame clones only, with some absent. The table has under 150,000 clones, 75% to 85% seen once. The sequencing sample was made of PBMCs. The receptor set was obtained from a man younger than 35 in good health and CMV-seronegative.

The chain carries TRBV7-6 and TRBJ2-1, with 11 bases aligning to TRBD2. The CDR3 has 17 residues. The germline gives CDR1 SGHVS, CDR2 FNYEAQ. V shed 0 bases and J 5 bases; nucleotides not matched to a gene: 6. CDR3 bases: TGTGCCAGCAGCTTAGCGAGTAGCGGGAGGGGAAACAATGAGCAGTTCTTC. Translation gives CASSLASSGRGNNEQFF.

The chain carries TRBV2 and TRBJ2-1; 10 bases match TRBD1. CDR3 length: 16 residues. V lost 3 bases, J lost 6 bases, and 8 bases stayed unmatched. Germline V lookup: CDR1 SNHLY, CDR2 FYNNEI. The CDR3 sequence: CASSETGGGSVNEQFF. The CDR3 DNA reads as TGTGCCAGCAGTGAGACAGGGGGCGGGTCCGTCAATGAGCAGTTCTTC.

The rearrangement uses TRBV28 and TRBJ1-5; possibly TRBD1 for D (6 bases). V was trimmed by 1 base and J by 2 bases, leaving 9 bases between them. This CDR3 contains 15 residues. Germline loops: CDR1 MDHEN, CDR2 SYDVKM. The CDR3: CASSLSPGGNQPQHF. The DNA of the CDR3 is TGTGCCAGCAGTTTATCTCCAGGGGGCAATCAGCCCCAGCATTTT.

The DNA for the CDR3 is TGTGCCTGGGCTCCGGGACTAGCGGAAAACTCCTACGAGCAGTACGTC. Encoded protein: CAWAPGLAENSYEQYV. The chain joins TRBV30 to TRBJ2-7; 11 positions match TRBD2. Germline CDR1 reads GTSNPN; CDR2 reads SVGIG (reference sequence). J lost 0 bases, V lost 5 bases, and 9 bases had no gene match. The CDR3 has 16 residues.

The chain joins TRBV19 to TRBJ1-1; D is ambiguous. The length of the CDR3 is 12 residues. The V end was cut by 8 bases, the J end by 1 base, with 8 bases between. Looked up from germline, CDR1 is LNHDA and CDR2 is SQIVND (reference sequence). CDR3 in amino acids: CASRRGNTEAFF. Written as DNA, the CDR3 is TGTGCCAGTCGACGCGGGAACACTGAAGCTTTCTTT.

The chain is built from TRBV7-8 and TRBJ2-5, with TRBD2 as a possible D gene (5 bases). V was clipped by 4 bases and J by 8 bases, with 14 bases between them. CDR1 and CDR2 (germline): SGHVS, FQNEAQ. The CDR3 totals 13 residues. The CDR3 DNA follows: TGTGCCAGCAGCTCCCGACGAGCGGAAACCCAGTACTTC. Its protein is CASSSRRAETQYF.

CDR3 nucleotide sequence: TGCAGCGTTTGTCCCCTACAGCGACAGGAATCCTACAATGAGCAGTTCTTC. Translating gives CSVCPLQRQESYNEQFF. The V and J genes are TRBV29-1 and TRBJ2-1; perhaps TRBD1 as D (6 bases). Trimming pared 5 bases from V and 1 base from J, leaving 21 bases between. The CDR3 is 17 residues long. Germline V lookup: CDR1 SQVTM, CDR2 ANQGSEA.

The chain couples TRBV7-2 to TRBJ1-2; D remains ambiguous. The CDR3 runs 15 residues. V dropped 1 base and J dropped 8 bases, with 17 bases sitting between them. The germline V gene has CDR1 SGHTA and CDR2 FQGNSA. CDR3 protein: CASSLDGSVLRGYTF. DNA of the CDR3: TGTGCCAGCAGCTTAGACGGATCAGTTTTGAGGGGCTACACCTTC.

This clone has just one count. CDR3 amino acids: CASSQGLALNEQFF. In DNA form, the CDR3 reads TGCGCCAGCAGCCAAGGGCTAGCGTTAAATGAGCAGTTCTTC. V gene TRBV4-1 combines with J gene TRBJ2-1; D possibly corresponds to TRBD2 (6 bases). This CDR3 has 14 residues. V gave up 1 base and J gave up 7 bases, with 11 bases separating them. Per germline, CDR1 MGHRA and CDR2 YSYEKL.

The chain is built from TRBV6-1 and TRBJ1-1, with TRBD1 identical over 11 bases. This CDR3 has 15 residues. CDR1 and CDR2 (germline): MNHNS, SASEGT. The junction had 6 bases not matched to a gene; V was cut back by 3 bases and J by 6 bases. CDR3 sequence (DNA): TGTGCCAGCAGTGAGTTCGGACAGGGGGCCGCTGAAGCTTTCTTT. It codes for CASSEFGQGAAEAFF.

The CDR3 spells CASSGVSYEQYF. The CDR3, as DNA: TGTGCCAGCAGCGGGGTTTCCTACGAGCAGTACTTC. The chain carries TRBV28 and TRBJ2-5; tentative D call: TRBD2 (5 bases). The end of the DNA fits TRBJ2-7 better, so the J call may be wrong. The CDR3 is made up of 12 amino acids. The germline gives CDR1 MDHEN, CDR2 SYDVKM.

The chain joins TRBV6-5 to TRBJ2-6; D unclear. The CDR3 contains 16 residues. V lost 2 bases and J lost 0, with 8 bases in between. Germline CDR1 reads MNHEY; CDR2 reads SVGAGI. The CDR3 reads CASSYELRSGANVLTF. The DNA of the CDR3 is TGTGCCAGCAGTTACGAGTTACGCTCTGGGGCCAACGTCCTGACTTTC.

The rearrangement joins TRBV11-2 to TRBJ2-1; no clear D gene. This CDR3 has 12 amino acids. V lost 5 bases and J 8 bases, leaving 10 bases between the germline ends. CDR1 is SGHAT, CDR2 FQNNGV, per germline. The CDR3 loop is CASSPPRDEQFF. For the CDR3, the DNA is TGTGCCAGCAGCCCCCCCCGAGATGAGCAGTTCTTC.

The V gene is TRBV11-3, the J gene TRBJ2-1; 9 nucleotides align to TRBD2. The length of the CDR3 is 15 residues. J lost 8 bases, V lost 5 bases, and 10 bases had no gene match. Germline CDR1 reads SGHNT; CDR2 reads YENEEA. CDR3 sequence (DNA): TGTGCCAGCAGCGTAGGGACTAGCCCCTCAGATGAGCAGTTCTTC. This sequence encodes CASSVGTSPSDEQFF.

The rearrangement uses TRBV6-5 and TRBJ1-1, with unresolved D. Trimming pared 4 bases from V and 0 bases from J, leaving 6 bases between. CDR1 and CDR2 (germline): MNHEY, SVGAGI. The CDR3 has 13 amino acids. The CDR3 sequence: CASSFGMNTEAFF. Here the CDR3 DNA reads TGTGCCAGCAGTTTCGGGATGAACACTGAAGCTTTCTTT.

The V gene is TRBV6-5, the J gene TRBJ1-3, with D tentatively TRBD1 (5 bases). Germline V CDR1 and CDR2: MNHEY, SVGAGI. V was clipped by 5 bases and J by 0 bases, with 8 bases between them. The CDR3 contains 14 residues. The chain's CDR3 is CASSQGFSGNTIYF. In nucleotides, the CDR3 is TGTGCCAGCAGTCAGGGCTTCTCTGGAAACACCATATATTTT.

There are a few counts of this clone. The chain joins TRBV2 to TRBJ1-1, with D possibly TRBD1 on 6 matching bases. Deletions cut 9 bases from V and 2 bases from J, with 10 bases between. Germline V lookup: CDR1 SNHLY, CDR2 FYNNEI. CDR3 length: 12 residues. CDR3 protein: CASPGVNTEAFF. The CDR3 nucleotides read TGTGCCAGTCCAGGGGTTAACACTGAAGCTTTCTTT.

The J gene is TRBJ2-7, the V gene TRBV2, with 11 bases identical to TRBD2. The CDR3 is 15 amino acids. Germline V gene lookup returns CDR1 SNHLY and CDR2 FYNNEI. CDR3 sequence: CASRIAGGPSNEQYV. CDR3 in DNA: TGTGCCAGCAGGATAGCGGGAGGGCCCTCCAACGAGCAGTACGTC.

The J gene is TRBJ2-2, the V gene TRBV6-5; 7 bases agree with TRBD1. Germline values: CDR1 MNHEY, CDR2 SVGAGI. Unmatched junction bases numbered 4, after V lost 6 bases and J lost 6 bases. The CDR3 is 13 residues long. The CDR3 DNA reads TGTGCCAGCAGAAGACAGGGCCCCGGGGAGCTGTTTTTT. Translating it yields CASRRQGPGELFF.